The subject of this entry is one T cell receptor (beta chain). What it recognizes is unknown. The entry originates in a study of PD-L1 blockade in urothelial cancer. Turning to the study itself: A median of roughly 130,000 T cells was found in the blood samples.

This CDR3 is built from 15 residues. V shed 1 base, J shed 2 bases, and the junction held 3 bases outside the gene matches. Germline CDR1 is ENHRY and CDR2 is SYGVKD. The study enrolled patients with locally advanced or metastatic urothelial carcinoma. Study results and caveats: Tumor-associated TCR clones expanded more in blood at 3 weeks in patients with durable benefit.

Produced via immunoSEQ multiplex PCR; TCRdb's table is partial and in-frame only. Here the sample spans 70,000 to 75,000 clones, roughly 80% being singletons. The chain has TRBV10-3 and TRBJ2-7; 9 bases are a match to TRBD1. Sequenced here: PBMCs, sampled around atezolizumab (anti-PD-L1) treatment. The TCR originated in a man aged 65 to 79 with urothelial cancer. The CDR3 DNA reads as TGTGCCATCAGTGAGTTGACAGGGGGGACCTACGAGCAGTACTTC. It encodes CAISELTGGTYEQYF.